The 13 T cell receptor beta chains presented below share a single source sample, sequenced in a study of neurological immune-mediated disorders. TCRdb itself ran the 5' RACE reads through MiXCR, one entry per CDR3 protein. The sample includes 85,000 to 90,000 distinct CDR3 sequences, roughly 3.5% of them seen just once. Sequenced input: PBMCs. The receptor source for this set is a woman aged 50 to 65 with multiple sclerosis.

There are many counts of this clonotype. The CDR3 sequence is CASSYQGATNEKLFF. CDR3 sequence (DNA): TGTGCCAGCAGTTACCAGGGCGCAACTAATGAAAAACTGTTTTTT. The V gene is TRBV6-5, the J gene TRBJ1-4; a weak D match, TRBD1 (5 bases). Germline CDR1 reads MNHEY; CDR2 reads SVGAGI. Trimming cost V 2 bases and J 0 bases, with 7 bases left between them. This CDR3 is 15 amino acids long.

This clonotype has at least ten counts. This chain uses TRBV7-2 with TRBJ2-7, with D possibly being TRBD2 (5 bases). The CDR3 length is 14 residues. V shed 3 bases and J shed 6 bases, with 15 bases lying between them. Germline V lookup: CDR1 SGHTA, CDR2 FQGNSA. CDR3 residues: CASSFEGLTGEQYF. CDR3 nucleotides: TGTGCCAGCAGCTTCGAGGGCCTGACCGGCGAGCAGTACTTC.

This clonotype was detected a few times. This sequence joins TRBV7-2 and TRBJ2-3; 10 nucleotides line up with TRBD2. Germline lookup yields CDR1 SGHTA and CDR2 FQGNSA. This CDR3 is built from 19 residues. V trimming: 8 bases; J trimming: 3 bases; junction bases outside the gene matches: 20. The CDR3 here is CASGVPVSGGTGVTDTQYF. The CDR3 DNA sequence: TGTGCCAGCGGAGTACCGGTTAGCGGGGGGACGGGGGTGACAGATACGCAGTATTTT.

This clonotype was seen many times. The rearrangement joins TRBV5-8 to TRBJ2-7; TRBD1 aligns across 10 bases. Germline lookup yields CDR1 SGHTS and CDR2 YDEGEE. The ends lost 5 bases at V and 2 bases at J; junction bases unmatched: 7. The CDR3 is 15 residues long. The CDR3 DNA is TGTGCCAGCAGGGAGCCGGGACAGGGGACCTACGAGCAGTACTTC. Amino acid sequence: CASREPGQGTYEQYF.

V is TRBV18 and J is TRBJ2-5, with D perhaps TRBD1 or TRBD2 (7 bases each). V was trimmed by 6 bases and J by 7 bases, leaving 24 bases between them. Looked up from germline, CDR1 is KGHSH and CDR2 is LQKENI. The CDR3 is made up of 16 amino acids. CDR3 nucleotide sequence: TGTGCCAGCTCCCCCATCGGGGGAGGGGGCCGTACGACCCAGTACTTC. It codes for CASSPIGGGGRTTQYF.

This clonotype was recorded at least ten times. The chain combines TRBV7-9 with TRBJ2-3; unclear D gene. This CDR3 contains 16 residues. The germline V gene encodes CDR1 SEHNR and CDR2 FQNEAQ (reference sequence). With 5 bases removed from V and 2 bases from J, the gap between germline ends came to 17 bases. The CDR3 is CASSTPGSATTDTQYF. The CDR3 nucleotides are TGTGCCAGCAGCACGCCTGGCAGTGCTACCACAGATACGCAGTATTTT.

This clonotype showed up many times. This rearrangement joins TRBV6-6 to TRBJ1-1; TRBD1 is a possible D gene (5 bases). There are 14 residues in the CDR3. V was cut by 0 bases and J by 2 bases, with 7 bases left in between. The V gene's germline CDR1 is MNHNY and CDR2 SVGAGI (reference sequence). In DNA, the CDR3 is TGTGCCAGCAGTTACTCCCAGGGTAACACTGAAGCTTTCTTT. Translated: CASSYSQGNTEAFF.

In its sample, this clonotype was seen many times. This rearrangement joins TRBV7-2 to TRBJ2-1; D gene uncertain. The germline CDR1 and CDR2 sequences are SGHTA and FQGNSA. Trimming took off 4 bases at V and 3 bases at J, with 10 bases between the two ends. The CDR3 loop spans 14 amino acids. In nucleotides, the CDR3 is TGTGCCAGCAGCTCGCGAATTATCTACAATGAGCAGTTCTTC. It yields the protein CASSSRIIYNEQFF.

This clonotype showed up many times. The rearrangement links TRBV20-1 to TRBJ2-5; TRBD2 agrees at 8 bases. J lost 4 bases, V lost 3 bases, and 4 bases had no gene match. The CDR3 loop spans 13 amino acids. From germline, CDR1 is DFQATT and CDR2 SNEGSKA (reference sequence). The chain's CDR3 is CSASGGAAETQYF. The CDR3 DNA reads TGCAGTGCTAGCGGGGGGGCCGCAGAGACCCAGTACTTC.

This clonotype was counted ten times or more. In DNA form, the CDR3 reads TGTGCCATCAGTTCGACTAGCCTAGAGACCCAGTACTTC. This sequence encodes CAISSTSLETQYF. This rearrangement joins TRBV10-3 to TRBJ2-5, with 7 positions matching TRBD2. In germline, CDR1 is ENHRY, CDR2 SYGVKD. V was pared by 5 bases and J by 4 bases, with 4 bases of the junction left unmatched. The CDR3 contains 13 residues.

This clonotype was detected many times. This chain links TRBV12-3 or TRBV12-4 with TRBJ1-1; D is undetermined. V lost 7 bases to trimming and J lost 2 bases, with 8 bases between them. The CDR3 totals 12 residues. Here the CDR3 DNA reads TGTGCCAGCACCAACGTCAACACTGAAGCTTTCTTT. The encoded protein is CASTNVNTEAFF.

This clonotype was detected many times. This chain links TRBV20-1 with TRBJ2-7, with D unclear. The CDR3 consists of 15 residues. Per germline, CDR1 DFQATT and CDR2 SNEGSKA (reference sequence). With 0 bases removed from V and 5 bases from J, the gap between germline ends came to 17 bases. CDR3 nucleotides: TGCAGTGCTAGAGATCCTGTGACCCCTAAGGACGAGCAGTACTTC. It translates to CSARDPVTPKDEQYF.

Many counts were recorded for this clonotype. The CDR3 DNA follows: TGTGCCAGCAGCCTTCGGACAGGGAGGAATAATTCACCCCTCCACTTT. Its translation is CASSLRTGRNNSPLHF. The chain combines TRBV7-9 with TRBJ1-6; TRBD1 matches 8 bases. This CDR3 has 16 amino acids. Trimming at V came to 5 bases and at J to 5 bases, leaving 8 bases not matched to a gene. Germline CDR1 is SEHNR and CDR2 is FQNEAQ (reference sequence).